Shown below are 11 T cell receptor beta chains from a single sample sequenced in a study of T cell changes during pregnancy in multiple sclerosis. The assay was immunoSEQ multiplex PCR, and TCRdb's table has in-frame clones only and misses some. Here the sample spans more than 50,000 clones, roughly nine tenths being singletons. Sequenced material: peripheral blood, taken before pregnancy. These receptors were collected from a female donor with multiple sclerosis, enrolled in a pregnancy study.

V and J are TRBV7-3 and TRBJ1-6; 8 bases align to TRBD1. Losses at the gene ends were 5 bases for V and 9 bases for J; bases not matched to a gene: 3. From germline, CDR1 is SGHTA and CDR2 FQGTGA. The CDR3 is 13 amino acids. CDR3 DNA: TGTGCCAGCAGCCCAGGACAGGGTTCACCCCTCCACTTT. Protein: CASSPGQGSPLHF. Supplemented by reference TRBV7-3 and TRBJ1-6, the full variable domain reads GAGVSQTPSNKVTEKGKYVELRCDPISGHTALYWYRQSLGQGPEFLIYFQGTGAADDSGLPNDRFFAVRPEGSVSTLKIQRTERGDSAVYLCASSPGQGSPLHFGNGTRLTVT.

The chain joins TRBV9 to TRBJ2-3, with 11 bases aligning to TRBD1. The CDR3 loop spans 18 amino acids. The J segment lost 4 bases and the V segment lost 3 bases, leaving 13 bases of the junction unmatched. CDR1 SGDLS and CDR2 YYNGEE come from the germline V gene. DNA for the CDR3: TGTGCCAGCAGCGGGGGGTTGTGGACAGGGGGCCCCGCAGATACGCAGTATTTT. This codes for CASSGGLWTGGPADTQYF.

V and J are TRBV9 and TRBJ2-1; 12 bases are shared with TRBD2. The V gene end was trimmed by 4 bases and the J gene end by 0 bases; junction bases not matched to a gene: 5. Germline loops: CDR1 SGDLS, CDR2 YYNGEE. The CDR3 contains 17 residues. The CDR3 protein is CASSPRLAGVSYNEQFF. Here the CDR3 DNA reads TGTGCCAGCAGCCCCCGACTAGCGGGGGTCTCCTACAATGAGCAGTTCTTC. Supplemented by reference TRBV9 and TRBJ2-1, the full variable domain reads DSGVTQTPKHLITATGQRVTLRCSPRSGDLSVYWYQQSLDQGLQFLIQYYNGEERAKGNILERFSAQQFPDLHSELNLSSLELGDSALYFCASSPRLAGVSYNEQFFGPGTRLTVL.

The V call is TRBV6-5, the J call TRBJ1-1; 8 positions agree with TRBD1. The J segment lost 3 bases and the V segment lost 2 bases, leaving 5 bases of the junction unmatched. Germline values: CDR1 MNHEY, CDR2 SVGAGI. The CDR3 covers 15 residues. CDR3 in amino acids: CASSYGDRTYTEAFF. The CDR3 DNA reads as TGTGCCAGCAGTTACGGGGACAGGACCTACACTGAAGCTTTCTTT.

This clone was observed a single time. The DNA of the CDR3 is TGTGCCAGCAGCTTATGGACAGGCACGAACACTGAAGCTTTCTTT. Residues: CASSLWTGTNTEAFF. The chain combines TRBV7-3 with TRBJ1-1, with TRBD1 matching 7 bases. The CDR3 runs 15 residues. Germline V gene sequence: CDR1 SGHTA, CDR2 FQGTGA. Unmatched junction bases numbered 4, after V lost 2 bases and J lost 1 base.

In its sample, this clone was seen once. The CDR3 nucleotides read TGTGCCAGCAGCCCCGGAGGAGGGTCCTACGAGCAGTACTTC. Protein product: CASSPGGGSYEQYF. The chain couples TRBV7-9 to TRBJ2-7; a weak D match, TRBD2 (6 bases). Trimming took 5 bases from V and 1 from J, leaving 12 bases between them. This CDR3 is built from 14 residues. CDR1 is SEHNR and CDR2 is FQNEAQ in the germline V gene (reference sequence).

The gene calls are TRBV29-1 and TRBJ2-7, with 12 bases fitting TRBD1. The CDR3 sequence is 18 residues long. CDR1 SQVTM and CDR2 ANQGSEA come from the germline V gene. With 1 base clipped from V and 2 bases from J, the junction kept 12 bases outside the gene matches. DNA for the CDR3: TGCAGCGTTGAAGGGAGTTCCCGGGACAGGGGGCCGCCCTACGAGCAGTACTTC. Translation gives CSVEGSSRDRGPPYEQYF.

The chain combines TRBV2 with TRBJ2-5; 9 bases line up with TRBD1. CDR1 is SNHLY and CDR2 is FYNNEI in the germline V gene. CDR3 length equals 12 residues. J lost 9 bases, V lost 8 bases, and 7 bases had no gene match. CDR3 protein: CASGDREAAQYF. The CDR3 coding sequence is TGTGCCAGCGGGGACAGGGAGGCGGCCCAGTACTTC.

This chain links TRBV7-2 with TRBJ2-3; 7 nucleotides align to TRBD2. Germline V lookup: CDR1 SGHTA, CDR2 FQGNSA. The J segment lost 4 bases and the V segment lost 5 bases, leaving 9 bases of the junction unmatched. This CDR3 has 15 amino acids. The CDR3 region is CASSPGGLPPDTQYF. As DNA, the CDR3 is TGTGCCAGCAGCCCGGGGGGACTACCACCAGATACGCAGTATTTT.

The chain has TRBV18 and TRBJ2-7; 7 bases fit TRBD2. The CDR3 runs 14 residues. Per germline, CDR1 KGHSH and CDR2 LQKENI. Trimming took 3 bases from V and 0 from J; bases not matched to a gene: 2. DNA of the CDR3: TGTGCCAGCTCACCGCCTAGCGGCTCCTACGAGCAGTACTTC. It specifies CASSPPSGSYEQYF.

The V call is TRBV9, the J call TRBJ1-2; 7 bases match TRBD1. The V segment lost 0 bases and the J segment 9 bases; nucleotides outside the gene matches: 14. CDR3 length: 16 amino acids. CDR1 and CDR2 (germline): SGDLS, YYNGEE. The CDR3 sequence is CASSVGGGRQGYRYTF. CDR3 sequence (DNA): TGTGCCAGCAGCGTAGGAGGGGGCAGGCAGGGGTATCGCTACACCTTC.